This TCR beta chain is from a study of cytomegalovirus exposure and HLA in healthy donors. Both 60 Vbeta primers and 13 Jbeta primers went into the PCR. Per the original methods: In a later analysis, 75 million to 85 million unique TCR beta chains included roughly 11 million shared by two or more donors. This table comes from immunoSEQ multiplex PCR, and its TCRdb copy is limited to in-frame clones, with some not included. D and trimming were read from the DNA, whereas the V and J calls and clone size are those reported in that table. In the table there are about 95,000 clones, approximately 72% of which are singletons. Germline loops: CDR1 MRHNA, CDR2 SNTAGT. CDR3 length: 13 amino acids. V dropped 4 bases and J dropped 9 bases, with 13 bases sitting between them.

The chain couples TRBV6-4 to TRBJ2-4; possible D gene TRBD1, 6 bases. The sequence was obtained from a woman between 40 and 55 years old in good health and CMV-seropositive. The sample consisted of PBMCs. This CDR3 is CASSAQGEGIQYF. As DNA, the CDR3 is TGTGCCAGCAGTGCACAGGGAGAGGGCATTCAGTACTTC.